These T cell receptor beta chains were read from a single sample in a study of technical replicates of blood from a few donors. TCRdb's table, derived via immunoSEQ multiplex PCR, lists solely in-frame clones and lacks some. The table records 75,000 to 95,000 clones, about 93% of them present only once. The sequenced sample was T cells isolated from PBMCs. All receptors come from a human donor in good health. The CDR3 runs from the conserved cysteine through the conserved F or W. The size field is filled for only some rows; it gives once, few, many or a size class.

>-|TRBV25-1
CASSHKQGGLYYGYTF
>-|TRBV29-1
CSVVLESDTQYF
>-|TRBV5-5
CASTPDSPMLPYEQYF
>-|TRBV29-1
CSVEDPGQGITYEQYF
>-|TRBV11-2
CASSRLQAYSGNTIYF
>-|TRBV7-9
CASPGGAEAFF
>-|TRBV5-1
CASSSGTSGGYTDTQYF
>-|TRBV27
CASSWTGLDEKLFF
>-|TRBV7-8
CASSLAGLINEKLFF
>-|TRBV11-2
CASRPQGKVSGELFF
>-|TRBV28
CASRLSSYEQYF
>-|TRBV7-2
CASSLGGLAGLAGELFF
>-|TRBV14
CASSPTVSGGYTF
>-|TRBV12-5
CASGSLRGFSTSYEQYF
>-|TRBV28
CASSPAGGAYEQYF
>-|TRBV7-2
CASSLGQGNYGYTF
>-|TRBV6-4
CASSPKIGDGYTF
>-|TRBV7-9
CASSFASGSVSYNEQFF
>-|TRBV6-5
CASSYSLGQNEQYF
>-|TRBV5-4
CASRSGTGVLSEQFF
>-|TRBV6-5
CASSAGFFSGNTIYF
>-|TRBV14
CASGGQGNYGYTF
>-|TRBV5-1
CASSLGSVYNEQFF
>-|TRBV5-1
CASSLEGPTREQPQHF
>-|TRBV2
CASRRTGGNNEQFF
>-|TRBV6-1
CASSEARATGAQETQYF
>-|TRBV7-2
CAITKASSGGGNEQFF
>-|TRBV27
CASSFWPPSGTGWNEQFF
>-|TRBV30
CAWNPGVDQPQHF
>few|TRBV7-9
CASSFTGQDSPLHF
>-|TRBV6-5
CASSYSLRRETQYF
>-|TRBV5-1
CASSLRGGEATGELFF
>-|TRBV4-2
CASSQPGWRSLTSGANVLTF
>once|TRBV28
CTAAAQNTGELFF
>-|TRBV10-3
CAIGPVGENTEAFF
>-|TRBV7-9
CASSSPQGQAFF
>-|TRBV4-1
CASSRVSGLAGETGITDTQYF
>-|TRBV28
CASSQLPARRETQYF
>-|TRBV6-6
CASSSRLGMNTEAFF
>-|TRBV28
CASSTRGQGTYHTLYEQYF
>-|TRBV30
CAWTFPLGPLYNEQFF
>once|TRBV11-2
CASSLLVVIYNEQFF
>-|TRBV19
CASSPGTSGVGETQYF
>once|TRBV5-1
CASSRDSRNQETQYF
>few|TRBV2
CASSEVGGELFF
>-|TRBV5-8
CASSFITPLNTEAFF